The rows below give T cell receptor beta chains drawn from one sample of a study of prognosis after radiotherapy for stage I lung cancer. Each CDR3 protein gets one entry after TCRdb re-called the multiplex PCR reads with MiXCR. The data contain tens of thousands of distinct CDR3 sequences, just over 45% of them singletons. The sequencing here drew on PBMCs, taken before or after stereotactic body radiation therapy (not recorded which). All receptors derive from a donor of 50 years or more with non-small cell lung cancer. The CDR3 runs from the conserved cysteine through the conserved F or W. A D gene is named only where the DNA matches it firmly. Not all rows give a size; the values are once, few, many and, for expanded clones, a class.

J gene: TRBJ2-5; V gene: TRBV12-3/TRBV12-4; D gene: TRBD1; clone size: many; CDR3 protein: CASSLFGTGGQETQYF; CDR3 DNA: TGTGCCAGCAGTTTATTCGGGACAGGGGGCCAAGAGACCCAGTACTTC
J gene: TRBJ2-5; V gene: TRBV7-9; D gene: TRBD2; clone size: once; CDR3 protein: CARSHPGGEEETQYF; CDR3 DNA: TGTGCCAGAAGCCATCCGGGGGGAGAGGAAGAGACCCAGTACTTC
J gene: TRBJ2-2; V gene: TRBV9; D gene: -; clone size: -; CDR3 protein: CASSSRTRHITGELFF; CDR3 DNA: TGTGCCAGCAGCTCCAGGACACGGCATATAACCGGGGAGCTGTTTTTT
J gene: TRBJ1-5; V gene: TRBV7-3; D gene: -; clone size: -; CDR3 protein: CASPGEGSNQPQHF; CDR3 DNA: TGTGCAAGCCCGGGGGAGGGTAGCAATCAGCCCCAGCATTTT
J gene: TRBJ2-7; V gene: TRBV2; D gene: TRBD2; clone size: -; CDR3 protein: CASSFSGGGGAYEQYF; CDR3 DNA: TGTGCCAGCAGCTTCTCCGGGGGCGGGGGGGCCTACGAGCAGTACTTC
J gene: TRBJ2-1; V gene: TRBV27; D gene: TRBD1; clone size: medium-sized; CDR3 protein: CASSSPGQGDYEQFF; CDR3 DNA: TGTGCCAGCAGTTCACCGGGACAGGGGGACTATGAGCAGTTCTTC
J gene: TRBJ2-7; V gene: TRBV6-2/TRBV6-3; D gene: -; clone size: few; CDR3 protein: CASALTPESGGYEQYF; CDR3 DNA: TGTGCCAGCGCCCTGACCCCGGAAAGTGGGGGATACGAGCAGTACTTC
J gene: TRBJ2-1; V gene: TRBV20-1; D gene: TRBD2; clone size: few; CDR3 protein: CSARLYTGTSGRNEQFF; CDR3 DNA: TGCAGTGCTAGACTATATACCGGGACTAGCGGGAGGAATGAGCAGTTCTTC
J gene: TRBJ2-3; V gene: TRBV6-2/TRBV6-3; D gene: -; clone size: -; CDR3 protein: CASGTLSTDTQYF; CDR3 DNA: TGTGCCAGTGGGACACTTAGCACAGATACGCAGTATTTT
J gene: TRBJ1-2; V gene: TRBV6-5; D gene: -; clone size: medium-sized; CDR3 protein: CASSLTYGTSPAYGYTF; CDR3 DNA: TGTGCCAGCAGTCTAACTTACGGGACATCGCCGGCCTATGGCTACACCTTC
J gene: TRBJ2-3; V gene: TRBV5-4; D gene: -; clone size: -; CDR3 protein: CASSFGGVETDTQYF; CDR3 DNA: TGTGCCAGCAGCTTCGGCGGGGTAGAAACAGATACGCAGTATTTT
J gene: TRBJ2-1; V gene: TRBV11-2; D gene: -; clone size: many; CDR3 protein: CASSVRDLGYNEQFF; CDR3 DNA: TGTGCCAGCAGCGTCCGGGACCTGGGGTACAATGAGCAGTTCTTC
J gene: TRBJ1-3; V gene: TRBV6-2/TRBV6-3; D gene: -; clone size: -; CDR3 protein: CASSYSSRSSVNTIYF; CDR3 DNA: TGTGCCAGTAGTTACTCATCGAGGAGCTCTGTAAACACCATATATTTT
J gene: TRBJ2-5; V gene: TRBV13; D gene: -; clone size: many; CDR3 protein: CASSYRARRETQYF; CDR3 DNA: TGTGCCAGCAGCTACCGGGCCCGAAGAGAGACCCAGTACTTC
J gene: TRBJ2-7; V gene: TRBV4-2; D gene: TRBD1; clone size: many; CDR3 protein: CASSQEETGDEQYF; CDR3 DNA: TGTGCCAGCAGCCAAGAGGAGACAGGGGACGAGCAGTACTTC
J gene: TRBJ1-2; V gene: TRBV7-3; D gene: -; clone size: medium-sized; CDR3 protein: CASSPAQGQGGYTF; CDR3 DNA: TGTGCCAGCAGCCCCGCCCAGGGGCAGGGGGGCTACACCTTC
J gene: TRBJ1-1; V gene: TRBV6-1; D gene: -; clone size: medium-sized; CDR3 protein: CASSATEAFF; CDR3 DNA: TGTGCCAGCAGTGCCACTGAAGCTTTCTTT
J gene: TRBJ2-2; V gene: TRBV7-3; D gene: -; clone size: many; CDR3 protein: CASSLTSGAGELFF; CDR3 DNA: TGTGCCAGCAGCTTAACGTCGGGGGCCGGGGAGCTGTTTTTT
J gene: TRBJ2-2; V gene: TRBV7-3; D gene: TRBD2; clone size: once; CDR3 protein: CASSSGGAGGELFF; CDR3 DNA: TGTGCCAGCAGCAGCGGGGGGGCTGGCGGGGAGCTGTTTTTT
J gene: TRBJ1-2; V gene: TRBV30; D gene: -; clone size: -; CDR3 protein: CAWARRGGYGYTF; CDR3 DNA: TGTGCCTGGGCCCGAAGAGGGGGCTATGGCTACACCTTC
J gene: TRBJ2-7; V gene: TRBV4-3; D gene: -; clone size: -; CDR3 protein: CASSQETGVRGDQQYF; CDR3 DNA: TGCGCCAGCAGCCAAGAGACTGGCGTGAGAGGAGACCAGCAGTACTTC
J gene: TRBJ2-3; V gene: TRBV11-2; D gene: -; clone size: -; CDR3 protein: CASSSRKESTDTQYF; CDR3 DNA: TGTGCCAGCAGCTCTCGGAAGGAGAGCACAGATACGCAGTATTTT
J gene: TRBJ2-1; V gene: TRBV5-7; D gene: -; clone size: many; CDR3 protein: CASSLVYGNEQFF; CDR3 DNA: TGTGCCAGCAGCTTGGTATACGGTAATGAGCAGTTCTTC
J gene: TRBJ2-1; V gene: TRBV7-2; D gene: -; clone size: -; CDR3 protein: CASSLDSTNSNEQFF; CDR3 DNA: TGTGCCAGCAGCTTAGATTCGACTAACTCCAATGAGCAGTTCTTC
J gene: TRBJ1-1; V gene: TRBV30; D gene: -; clone size: many; CDR3 protein: CAWSDVTYEAFF; CDR3 DNA: TGTGCCTGGAGTGACGTGACTTACGAAGCTTTCTTT
J gene: TRBJ1-4; V gene: TRBV7-6; D gene: TRBD1; clone size: many; CDR3 protein: CASSLWPRQGMDEKLFF; CDR3 DNA: TGTGCCAGCAGCTTATGGCCCCGACAGGGAATGGACGAAAAACTGTTTTTT
J gene: TRBJ2-1; V gene: TRBV6-2/TRBV6-3; D gene: TRBD1; clone size: many; CDR3 protein: CASSTDRGIYNEQFF; CDR3 DNA: TGTGCCAGCAGTACCGACAGGGGTATTTACAATGAGCAGTTCTTC
J gene: TRBJ2-7; V gene: TRBV27; D gene: -; clone size: medium-sized; CDR3 protein: CASSSSHTYEQYF; CDR3 DNA: TGTGCCAGCAGTTCCAGCCACACCTACGAGCAGTACTTC
J gene: TRBJ1-2; V gene: TRBV29-1; D gene: -; clone size: many; CDR3 protein: CSVAGANYGYTF; CDR3 DNA: TGCAGCGTAGCGGGGGCAAACTATGGCTACACCTTC
J gene: TRBJ2-7; V gene: TRBV7-6; D gene: TRBD1; clone size: -; CDR3 protein: CASSLRRQGDFSYEQYF; CDR3 DNA: TGTGCCAGCAGCTTACGTCGACAGGGCGACTTCTCCTACGAGCAGTACTTC
J gene: TRBJ2-1; V gene: TRBV7-2; D gene: -; clone size: -; CDR3 protein: CASSLRRGRWYEQFF; CDR3 DNA: TGTGCCAGCAGCTTAAGGCGGGGGCGCTGGTATGAGCAGTTCTTC
J gene: TRBJ2-7; V gene: TRBV7-2; D gene: TRBD2; clone size: many; CDR3 protein: CASSLSARGGEQYF; CDR3 DNA: TGTGCCAGCAGCTTATCCGCCCGGGGGGGTGAGCAGTACTTC
J gene: TRBJ2-7; V gene: TRBV6-1; D gene: TRBD1; clone size: -; CDR3 protein: CASRPQGFSVGLYEQYF; CDR3 DNA: TGTGCCAGCAGACCACAGGGGTTTAGCGTGGGGCTCTACGAGCAGTACTTC
J gene: TRBJ2-2; V gene: TRBV3-1; D gene: -; clone size: -; CDR3 protein: CASSQEGVGFGGELFF; CDR3 DNA: TGTGCCAGCAGCCAAGAAGGGGTGGGTTTTGGCGGGGAGCTGTTTTTT
J gene: TRBJ2-7; V gene: TRBV20-1; D gene: -; clone size: many; CDR3 protein: CSARYEYPTPYEQYF; CDR3 DNA: TGCAGTGCTAGGTATGAGTACCCAACTCCCTACGAGCAGTACTTC
J gene: TRBJ2-3; V gene: TRBV6-2/TRBV6-3; D gene: TRBD2; clone size: -; CDR3 protein: CASSKTLAGAGDTQFF; CDR3 DNA: TGTGCCAGCAGTAAAACGCTAGCGGGGGCGGGAGATACGCAGTTTTTT
J gene: TRBJ1-2; V gene: TRBV29-1; D gene: TRBD1; clone size: many; CDR3 protein: CSVEGTGGLVYTF; CDR3 DNA: TGCAGCGTTGAAGGGACAGGGGGGCTTGTCTACACCTTC
J gene: TRBJ1-2; V gene: TRBV12-3/TRBV12-4; D gene: -; clone size: medium-sized; CDR3 protein: CASSLVREHGYTF; CDR3 DNA: TGTGCCAGCAGTTTGGTCAGGGAGCATGGCTACACCTTC
J gene: TRBJ2-5; V gene: TRBV6-1; D gene: -; clone size: -; CDR3 protein: CASSEWQGQETQYF; CDR3 DNA: TGTGCCAGCAGTGAATGGCAGGGACAAGAGACCCAGTACTTC
J gene: TRBJ2-2; V gene: TRBV7-3; D gene: -; clone size: many; CDR3 protein: CASTRGRVGTGELFF; CDR3 DNA: TGTGCCAGCACAAGGGGCCGGGTGGGCACCGGGGAGCTGTTTTTT
J gene: TRBJ2-1; V gene: TRBV28; D gene: TRBD2; clone size: -; CDR3 protein: CASRGRGLAGYNEQFF; CDR3 DNA: TGTGCCAGTCGGGGGCGGGGTCTAGCGGGCTACAATGAGCAGTTCTTC
J gene: TRBJ2-7; V gene: TRBV4-1; D gene: TRBD1; clone size: many; CDR3 protein: CASSQAQGYEQYF; CDR3 DNA: TGCGCCAGCAGCCAAGCACAGGGGTACGAGCAGTACTTC
J gene: TRBJ2-2; V gene: TRBV7-9; D gene: -; clone size: many; CDR3 protein: CASSRGQNTGELFF; CDR3 DNA: TGTGCCAGCAGCCGGGGACAGAACACCGGGGAGCTGTTTTTT
J gene: TRBJ2-7; V gene: TRBV6-2/TRBV6-3; D gene: -; clone size: -; CDR3 protein: CASSYSSGMAEQYF; CDR3 DNA: TGTGCCAGCAGTTACTCTTCAGGTATGGCCGAGCAGTACTTC
J gene: TRBJ1-5; V gene: TRBV5-1; D gene: -; clone size: -; CDR3 protein: CASSEGPDQPQHF; CDR3 DNA: TGCGCCAGCAGTGAGGGACCCGATCAGCCCCAGCATTTT
J gene: TRBJ2-3; V gene: TRBV5-1; D gene: -; clone size: -; CDR3 protein: CFSSFLASTDTQYF; CDR3 DNA: TGCTTCAGCAGCTTCTTGGCTAGCACAGATACGCAGTATTTT
J gene: TRBJ2-1; V gene: TRBV10-3; D gene: TRBD2; clone size: -; CDR3 protein: CAISLAGGPNNEQFF; CDR3 DNA: TGTGCCATCTCCTTAGCGGGAGGGCCGAACAATGAGCAGTTCTTC
J gene: TRBJ2-2; V gene: TRBV12-3/TRBV12-4; D gene: TRBD1; clone size: -; CDR3 protein: CASSLWTGGINTGELFF; CDR3 DNA: TGTGCCAGCAGTCTATGGACAGGGGGTATCAACACCGGGGAGCTGTTTTTT
J gene: TRBJ1-2; V gene: TRBV5-1; D gene: -; clone size: -; CDR3 protein: CASSTGGGTGYTF; CDR3 DNA: TGCGCCAGCAGCACGGGGGGGGGGACCGGCTACACCTTC
J gene: TRBJ2-7; V gene: TRBV6-1; D gene: -; clone size: medium-sized; CDR3 protein: CASSRGFYEQYF; CDR3 DNA: TGTGCCAGCAGTAGAGGGTTCTACGAGCAGTACTTC
J gene: TRBJ1-3; V gene: TRBV5-8; D gene: -; clone size: many; CDR3 protein: CASSLVLTSGNTIYF; CDR3 DNA: TGTGCCAGCAGCTTGGTTCTGACCTCTGGAAACACCATATATTTT
J gene: TRBJ2-2; V gene: TRBV7-2; D gene: TRBD2; clone size: -; CDR3 protein: CASNSLRGGPGGELFF; CDR3 DNA: TGTGCCAGCAACTCCCTCAGGGGCGGCCCCGGGGGGGAGTTGTTTTTT